These 16 T cell receptor beta chains were all obtained from the same sample, sequenced in a study of T cells after posttransplantation cyclophosphamide (dated by TCRdb to the mid-2010s). Library preparation employed the immunoSEQ multiplex PCR assay. Entries here come from immuneACCESS through TCRdb and include only in-frame sequences with V and J called. Some clones fail to appear in such tables; in the studies checked, an unresolved V gene covers under half of the shortfall, and the cause of the remainder is unknown. The sample records roughly 3,600 clones, around 68% of which are singletons. The biggest ten clones account for roughly 25% of the sample. The specimen was memory CD8+ T cells sorted from blood. The receptors were sampled from a man between 25 and 39 years old in good health and a related stem cell transplant donor.

This clone occurred a few times. V is TRBV7-8 and J is TRBJ1-5; D perhaps matches TRBD1 (6 bases). Per the germline V gene, CDR1 is SGHVS and CDR2 is FQNEAQ. The length of the CDR3 is 15 residues. V gave up 4 bases and J gave up 0 bases, with 10 bases separating them. CDR3: CASSSPGHSNQPQHF. The CDR3 nucleotides are TGTGCCAGCAGCTCCCCGGGACATAGCAATCAGCCCCAGCATTTT.

Here the CDR3 DNA reads TGCGCCAGCAGCCCTGGACAGGGGAGCTCCTACGAGCAGTACTTC. This sequence encodes CASSPGQGSSYEQYF. The chain combines TRBV4-3 with TRBJ2-5, with 9 nucleotides matching TRBD1. The J call may not be correct, given that the DNA end is closer to TRBJ2-7. The CDR3 spans 15 residues. Germline values: CDR1 LGHNA, CDR2 YSLEER.

This clone was counted a few times. The chain couples TRBV9 to TRBJ2-7; D is ambiguous. Trimming took 6 bases from V and 2 from J, leaving 18 bases between them. The germline gives CDR1 SGDLS, CDR2 YYNGEE. The CDR3 sequence is 15 residues long. This CDR3 reads CASIIEQKTAYEQYF. The CDR3 nucleotides read TGTGCCAGCATCATCGAACAGAAGACGGCCTACGAGCAGTACTTC.

The chain joins TRBV29-1 to TRBJ2-2, with 9 nucleotides matching TRBD1. This CDR3 region has 15 residues. J gave up 4 bases and V 5 bases, and 8 bases lay outside the gene matches. Looked up from germline, CDR1 is SQVTM and CDR2 is ANQGSEA. CDR3 sequence: CSVLEQGASTGELFF. In DNA form, the CDR3 reads TGCAGCGTTCTAGAACAGGGGGCCAGCACCGGGGAGCTGTTTTTT.

The chain recombines TRBV27 with TRBJ2-2; 9 bases are a match to TRBD1. Germline V lookup: CDR1 MNHEY, CDR2 SMNVEV (reference sequence). The CDR3 is 14 amino acids. After removal of 4 bases from V and 4 bases from J, the junction contained 1 base not matched to a gene. CDR3 residues: CASSWDRATGELFF. The CDR3 DNA is TGTGCCAGCAGTTGGGACAGGGCCACCGGGGAGCTGTTTTTT.

The V gene is TRBV4-2, the J gene TRBJ2-3; 10 nucleotides line up with TRBD2. The trim removed 1 base at V and 0 bases at J, leaving 7 bases unmatched. CDR1 is LGHNA, CDR2 YNFKEQ, per germline. The CDR3 runs to 18 residues. For the CDR3, the DNA is TGTGCCAGCAGCCAAGTTGGTAGCGGGGGGACTAGCACAGATACGCAGTATTTT. Protein: CASSQVGSGGTSTDTQYF.

The V call is TRBV27, the J call TRBJ1-2; the D gene is possibly TRBD1 (6 bases). The CDR3 is made up of 17 amino acids. The germline V gene encodes CDR1 MNHEY and CDR2 SMNVEV (reference sequence). V was clipped by 6 bases and J by 0 bases, with 20 bases between them. CDR3 amino acids: CASSKGGGGGANYGYTF. The CDR3 DNA reads as TGTGCCAGCAGCAAAGGGGGGGGAGGGGGGGCTAACTATGGCTACACCTTC.

This clone has more than one count but fewer than ten. This specimen includes other DNA sequences encoding the same CDR3. The chain has TRBV9 and TRBJ2-7, with unresolved D. Germline V gene lookup returns CDR1 SGDLS and CDR2 YYNGEE. V was shortened by 7 bases and J by 4 bases, with 21 bases between the two germline ends. The CDR3 is 15 residues long. CDR3 nucleotide sequence: TGTGCCAGCTGCTTCAGGCAGAAGACGGCATACGAGCAGTACTTC. Protein sequence: CASCFRQKTAYEQYF.

The chain carries TRBV5-8 and TRBJ2-3; 8 bases match TRBD2. Per the germline V gene, CDR1 is SGHTS and CDR2 is YDEGEE. The V segment lost 0 bases and the J segment 0 bases; nucleotides outside the gene matches: 6. The CDR3 is made up of 17 amino acids. The CDR3 here is CASSLVSAGESTDTQYF. The CDR3 DNA reads as TGTGCCAGCAGCTTGGTTTCAGCGGGGGAAAGCACAGATACGCAGTATTTT.

The chain is built from TRBV10-3 and TRBJ2-3; weak D call: TRBD2 (5 bases). Germline CDR1 is ENHRY and CDR2 is SYGVKD. CDR3 size: 14 residues. V lost 0 bases to trimming and J lost 4 bases, with 8 bases between them. The CDR3: CAISESMDSDTQYF. The CDR3 coding sequence is TGTGCCATCAGTGAGTCCATGGACTCAGATACGCAGTATTTT.

The rearrangement joins TRBV5-6 to TRBJ2-3, with D perhaps matching TRBD1 (5 bases). The germline CDR1 and CDR2 sequences are SGHDT and YYEEEE. Trimming left V 2 bases short and J 0 bases short, with 13 bases between. This CDR3 comprises 16 residues. CDR3 in amino acids: CASSLGAAPSTDTQYF. CDR3 bases: TGTGCCAGCAGCTTAGGGGCAGCCCCTAGCACAGATACGCAGTATTTT.

The V call is TRBV4-2, the J call TRBJ1-4, with D unresolved. This CDR3 is 13 amino acids long. Germline loops: CDR1 LGHNA, CDR2 YNFKEQ. V lost 8 bases and J 4 bases, leaving 11 bases between the germline ends. CDR3 residues: CASEGGYNEKLFF. CDR3 DNA sequence: TGTGCCAGCGAGGGCGGTTATAATGAAAAACTGTTTTTT.

This clone was picked up one time. The chain carries TRBV2 and TRBJ2-2, with 9 bases matching TRBD2. CDR3 length: 16 residues. Germline assignment: CDR1 SNHLY and CDR2 FYNNEI. V trimming: 6 bases; J trimming: 3 bases; junction bases outside the gene matches: 8. CDR3 loop: CASSRGGGAYTGELFF. The CDR3 region has the DNA TGTGCCAGCAGCCGGGGCGGGGGGGCGTACACCGGGGAGCTGTTTTTT.

This clone was seen only once. This chain uses TRBV7-6 with TRBJ1-6, with D tentatively TRBD1 (6 bases). CDR1 SGHVS and CDR2 FNYEAQ come from the germline V gene. This CDR3 spans 14 amino acids. Trimming shortened V by 4 bases and J by 6 bases, and 10 bases separated the two germline ends. This CDR3 reads CASSSGQLNSPLHF. The CDR3 region has the DNA TGTGCCAGCAGCTCCGGACAGCTTAATTCACCCCTCCACTTT.

This clone was recorded a few times. The chain uses TRBV11-2 and TRBJ2-7; 7 bases fit TRBD2. The V segment lost 5 bases and the J segment 0 bases; nucleotides outside the gene matches: 7. This CDR3 spans 15 amino acids. Looked up from germline, CDR1 is SGHAT and CDR2 is FQNNGV. Here the CDR3 reads CASSREGGGSYEQYF. CDR3 coding DNA: TGTGCCAGCAGCCGAGAGGGCGGGGGCTCCTACGAGCAGTACTTC.

The CDR3 spells CASSQDQFGSGDTDTQYF. CDR3 bases: TGCGCCAGCAGCCAAGATCAGTTCGGTAGCGGGGACACAGATACGCAGTATTTT. The gene calls are TRBV4-3 and TRBJ2-3; 8 nucleotides agree with TRBD2. Looked up from germline, CDR1 is LGHNA and CDR2 is YSLEER. The CDR3 is 18 residues long. Unmatched junction bases numbered 10, after V lost 0 bases and J lost 2 bases.